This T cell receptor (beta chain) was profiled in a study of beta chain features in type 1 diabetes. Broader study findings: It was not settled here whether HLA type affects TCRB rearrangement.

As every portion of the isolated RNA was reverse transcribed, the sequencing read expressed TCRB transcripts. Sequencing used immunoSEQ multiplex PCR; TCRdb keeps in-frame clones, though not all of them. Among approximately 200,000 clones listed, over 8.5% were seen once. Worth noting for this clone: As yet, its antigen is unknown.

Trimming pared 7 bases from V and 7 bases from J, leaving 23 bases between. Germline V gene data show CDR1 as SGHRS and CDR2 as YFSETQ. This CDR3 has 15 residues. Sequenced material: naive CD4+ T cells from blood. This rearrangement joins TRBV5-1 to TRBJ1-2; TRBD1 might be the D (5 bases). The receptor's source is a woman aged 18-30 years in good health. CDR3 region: CASHSGLSELAGYTF. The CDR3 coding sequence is TGCGCCAGCCACTCGGGACTGTCGGAGTTAGCTGGCTACACCTTC.